This T cell receptor (beta chain) derives from a study of T cell responses to AZD1222 COVID-19 vaccine. Sequencing used immunoSEQ multiplex PCR; TCRdb keeps in-frame clones, though not all of them. Here the sample spans about 93,000 clones, about nine tenths being singletons. The CDR3 is made up of 17 amino acids. This sequence joins TRBV21-1 and TRBJ1-2; the table names TRBD1, a call not compared with the DNA. TRBV21-1 is recorded as a pseudogene. This receptor was taken from an adult in good health. Material: peripheral blood, obtained on day 0 of MenACWY control vaccination. The CDR3 DNA reads TGTGCCAGCAGCAATCAACCTGCCAGGACATACAACTATGGCTACACCTTC. It is translated as CASSNQPARTYNYGYTF.